This T cell receptor (beta chain) was identified in a study of blood T cell repertoires in COVID-19. In the study overall: From the United States, Italy and Spain came samples of acute and convalescent COVID-19.

The assay was immunoSEQ multiplex PCR, and TCRdb's table has in-frame clones only and misses some. The sample holds some 220,000 clones; 85% are singletons and the top ten take about 2.4%. V lost 0 bases, J lost 0 bases, and 7 bases lay in between. Germline V gene data show CDR1 as SGHKS and CDR2 as YYEKEE (reference sequence). The CDR3 is 16 residues long. The sequenced material came from peripheral blood. The chain uses TRBV5-5 and TRBJ1-6; D remains ambiguous. The sequence derives from a woman aged 70-85 years with COVID-19, enrolled during active disease. CDR3 protein: CASSLGSSSYNSPLHF. The CDR3 nucleotides read TGTGCCAGCAGCTTGGGGTCGAGCTCCTATAATTCACCCCTCCACTTT.